The source of this T cell receptor (beta chain) is a study of cytomegalovirus exposure and HLA in healthy donors. CDR3 length: 13 residues. Germline V gene lookup returns CDR1 LNHNV and CDR2 YYDKDF (reference sequence). The ends were cut back, 0 bases at V and 9 bases at J, with 6 bases in the middle. Primers: 60 Vbeta forward and 13 Jbeta reverse. TCRdb's copy holds only in-frame clones and misses some; the assay was immunoSEQ multiplex PCR. The data contain more than 140,000 clones, roughly 80% of them singletons. Sample: PBMCs. This receptor was obtained from a man aged 25-40 years in good health and CMV-seropositive. This chain joins TRBV15 and TRBJ1-6; unclear D gene. CDR3 protein: CATSRDLSSPLHF. The CDR3 DNA sequence: TGTGCCACCAGCAGAGATCTGAGTTCACCCCTCCACTTT. The full variable domain, with the rest looked up from reference TRBV15 and TRBJ1-6, is DAMVIQNPRYQVTQFGKPVTLSCSQTLNHNVMYWYQQKSSQAPKLLFHYYDKDFNNEADTPDNFQSRRPNTSFCFLDIRSPGLGDTAMYLCATSRDLSSPLHFGNGTRLTVT.